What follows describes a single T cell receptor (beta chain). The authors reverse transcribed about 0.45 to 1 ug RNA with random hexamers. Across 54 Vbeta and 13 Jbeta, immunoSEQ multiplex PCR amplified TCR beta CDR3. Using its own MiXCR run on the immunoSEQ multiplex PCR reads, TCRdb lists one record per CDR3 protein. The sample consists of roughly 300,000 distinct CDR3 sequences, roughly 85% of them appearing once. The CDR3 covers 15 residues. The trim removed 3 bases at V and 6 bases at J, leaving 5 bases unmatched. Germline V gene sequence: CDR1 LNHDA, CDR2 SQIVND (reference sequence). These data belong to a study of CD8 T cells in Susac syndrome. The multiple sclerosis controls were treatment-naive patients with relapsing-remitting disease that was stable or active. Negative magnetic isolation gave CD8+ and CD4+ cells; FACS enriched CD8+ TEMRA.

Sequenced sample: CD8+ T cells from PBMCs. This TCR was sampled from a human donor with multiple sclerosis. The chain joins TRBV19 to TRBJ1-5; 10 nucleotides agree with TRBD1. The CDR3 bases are TGTGCCAGTAGTATCATCCGGGACAGGGGTCAGCCCCAGCATTTT. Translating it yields CASSIIRDRGQPQHF.